This record concerns one TCR beta chain sequence. This record comes from a study of blood T cell repertoires in COVID-19. The CDR3 extends over 16 amino acids. Germline values: CDR1 SGHNT, CDR2 YYREEE (reference sequence). V was cut by 3 bases and J by 5 bases, with 17 bases left in between. Original handling: Reference gene primer amplification gave estimated nucleated cell counts. Clones were read by immunoSEQ multiplex PCR, and TCRdb kept only the in-frame ones, dropping some. The DNA gave D and trimming, while V, J and clone size come from that table. The sample consists of about 320,000 clones, 85% of them appearing once.

The sample comprised peripheral blood. The chain joins TRBV5-4 to TRBJ2-2; D might be TRBD1 (5 bases). The source of this sequence is a human donor in a cohort sampled during active COVID-19. Written as DNA, the CDR3 is TGTGCCAGCAGCTATTCACTGACAGCTACTACCGGGGAGCTGTTTTTT. This translates into CASSYSLTATTGELFF. Complete variable domain (other parts from reference TRBV5-4 and TRBJ2-2): ETGVTQSPTHLIKTRGQQVTLRCSSQSGHNTVSWYQQALGQGPQFIFQYYREEENGRGNFPPRFSGLQFPNYSSELNVNALELDDSALYLCASSYSLTATTGELFFGEGSRLTVL.